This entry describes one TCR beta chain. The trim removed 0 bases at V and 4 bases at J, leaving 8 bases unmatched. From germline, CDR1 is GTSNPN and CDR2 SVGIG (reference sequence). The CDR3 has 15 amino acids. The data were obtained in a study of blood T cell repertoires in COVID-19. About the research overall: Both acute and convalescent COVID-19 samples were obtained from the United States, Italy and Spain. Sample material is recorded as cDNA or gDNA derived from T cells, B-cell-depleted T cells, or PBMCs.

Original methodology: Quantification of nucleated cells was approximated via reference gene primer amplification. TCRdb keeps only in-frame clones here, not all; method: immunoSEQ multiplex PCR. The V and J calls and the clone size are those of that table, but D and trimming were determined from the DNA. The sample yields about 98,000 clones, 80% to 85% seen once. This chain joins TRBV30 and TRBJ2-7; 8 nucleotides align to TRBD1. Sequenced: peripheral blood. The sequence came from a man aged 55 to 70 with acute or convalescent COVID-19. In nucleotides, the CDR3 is TGTGCCTGGAGTGTGGGCAGGGGGCTATTATACGAGCAGTACTTC. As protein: CAWSVGRGLLYEQYF.